Included here is one T cell receptor beta chain sequence, with context. The antigen remains undetermined. This entry belongs to a study of CD8+CD57+ T cells in acquired aplastic anemia. Across the study: Roughly 3.2 ug was the average amount of DNA from sorted CD4+ and CD8+ cells. Healthy-donor CD4+ cells averaged about 9.9 million reads.

Using genomic DNA as the template, TCR beta VDJ and CDR3 profiling was carried out. Each CDR3 protein gets one entry after TCRdb re-called the reads with MiXCR. The top ten hold around 32% of the sample, which has about 210,000 distinct CDR3 sequences, over 60% seen once. Study-level findings and limits: Patients and controls had in common 25 to 30 CD8+ CDR3 sequences. A significant difference in CD8+ Simpson's diversity between patients and controls was not found.

CDR1 SNHLY and CDR2 FYNNEI come from the germline V gene. The CDR3 is made up of 16 amino acids. V lost 7 bases and J 8 bases, leaving 26 bases between the germline ends. Material: sorted CD4+, CD8+, or CD8+CD57+ T cells (not recorded which) from PBMCs. The sequence was collected from a human donor in good health. The chain couples TRBV2 to TRBJ1-2; D is perhaps TRBD1 (5 bases). The DNA for the CDR3 is TGTGCCAGCATGGGGCGCGGACTCCAGGGTGTTAACGGCTACACCTTC. Translating gives CASMGRGLQGVNGYTF.